Each of the 5 T cell receptor beta chains below was sequenced from the same sample in a study of beta chain features in type 1 diabetes. Expressed TCRB transcripts got sequenced, as all isolated RNA was reverse transcribed. Sequencing used immunoSEQ multiplex PCR; TCRdb keeps in-frame clones, though not all of them. The table records about 150,000 clones, more than 9% of them present only once. Sequencing used naive CD4+ T cells from blood. The receptor source for this set is a man between 18 and 29 years old in good health.

V is TRBV27 and J is TRBJ2-1; 7 bases are a match to TRBD2. The V segment lost 5 bases and the J segment 5 bases; nucleotides outside the gene matches: 15. The germline gives CDR1 MNHEY, CDR2 SMNVEV (reference sequence). The CDR3 consists of 17 residues. The CDR3 region is CASSPANGQGGNNEQFF. CDR3 bases: TGTGCCAGCAGTCCGGCCAATGGGCAGGGAGGGAACAATGAGCAGTTCTTC.

V usage is TRBV10-1 and J usage is TRBJ2-7; D call uncertain. Per germline, CDR1 WNHNN and CDR2 SYGVQD (reference sequence). Trimming left V 2 bases short and J 3 bases short, with 8 bases between. CDR3 length: 13 residues. Here the CDR3 DNA reads TGCGCCAGCAGTGAGGAATCAGTCTACGAGCAGTACTTC. It encodes CASSEESVYEQYF.

A few counts support this clone. The chain couples TRBV5-4 to TRBJ2-7; TRBD2 might be the D (5 bases). Germline CDR1 SGHNT, CDR2 YYREEE (reference sequence). Trimming removed 2 bases at V and 0 bases at J, with 9 bases between. The CDR3 length is 14 residues. CDR3 sequence: CASSFRTLSYEQYF. For the CDR3, the DNA is TGTGCCAGCAGCTTTCGGACTCTCTCCTACGAGCAGTACTTC.

This clone was recorded a few times. The CDR3 DNA reads as TGTGCCAGCAGCCCAGGGGTCGCGAACACCGGGGAGCTGTTTTTT. Protein sequence: CASSPGVANTGELFF. The chain recombines TRBV5-4 with TRBJ2-2; possibly TRBD1 for D (6 bases). CDR1 and CDR2 from the germline V gene are SGHNT and YYREEE (reference sequence). There are 15 residues in the CDR3. Trimming took off 4 bases at V and 0 bases at J, with 10 bases between the two ends.

This clone appeared a few times. This chain connects TRBV18 to TRBJ1-5; 9 bases align to TRBD1. J was trimmed by 5 bases and V by 5 bases; bases with no gene match: 13. Germline CDR1 is KGHSH and CDR2 is LQKENI. The CDR3 has 17 amino acids. CDR3 residues: CASSTNWDRASYQPQHF. For the CDR3, the DNA is TGTGCCAGCTCAACCAATTGGGACAGGGCGAGTTATCAGCCCCAGCATTTT.